These 19 T cell receptor beta chains were sequenced from one sample in a study of human T cells and chemical hapten exposure. Time point denoted: pre-sensitization, week 0. The treatment denotes: therapeutic diphenylcyclopropenone sensitization with weekly scalp DPC. TCRdb independently ran MiXCR on the RACE reads; one entry per CDR3 protein. The table shows about 120,000 distinct CDR3 sequences, with about 13% occurring only once. Source: whole blood, taken in connection with sensitization to the hapten diphenylcyclopropenone (DPC). The source is a woman under 30 with alopecia areata. Some clones in this sample may be carry-over from other donors' samples.

A few counts support this clonotype. The chain recombines TRBV6-6 with TRBJ1-1, with D perhaps matching TRBD1 (6 bases). CDR3 length equals 14 residues. V was clipped by 0 bases and J by 1 base, with 6 bases between them. Germline CDR1 reads MNHNY; CDR2 reads SVGAGI (reference sequence). The chain's CDR3 is CASSYSTGNTEAFF. The CDR3 coding sequence is TGTGCCAGCAGTTACTCGACAGGGAACACTGAAGCTTTCTTT.

This rearrangement joins TRBV19 to TRBJ2-2; D might be TRBD1 (6 bases). CDR3 length: 14 amino acids. Trimming removed 9 bases from V and 7 bases from J, with 18 bases in between. Germline V gene sequence: CDR1 LNHDA, CDR2 SQIVND (reference sequence). The CDR3 bases are TGTGCCAGCGCAGGGGACCCTTGGGGCGGGGAGCTGTTTTTT. It specifies CASAGDPWGGELFF.

This chain uses TRBV6-5 with TRBJ1-3; D unresolved. Deletions cut 6 bases from V and 4 bases from J, with 19 bases between. This CDR3 is built from 16 residues. Germline V gene sequence: CDR1 MNHEY, CDR2 SVGAGI. CDR3: CASSRNGLGGGNTIYF. The CDR3 DNA follows: TGTGCCAGCAGCCGTAATGGACTAGGCGGAGGAAACACCATATATTTT.

CDR3 nucleotide sequence: TGCGCCAGCAGCCAAGATCTGGCCAGGGGGGACGGGGAGCTGTTTTTT. Protein sequence: CASSQDLARGDGELFF. The chain carries TRBV4-3 and TRBJ2-2; D may be TRBD1 (7 bases). The CDR3 spans 16 residues. Germline V CDR1 and CDR2: LGHNA, YSLEER. Trimming left V 0 bases short and J 7 bases short, with 15 bases between.

This clonotype has more than one count but fewer than ten. CDR3 sequence: CASSLTGTGLPYEQYF. CDR3 in DNA: TGCGCCAGCAGCTTGACCGGGACAGGGCTGCCCTACGAGCAGTACTTC. The chain has TRBV5-1 and TRBJ2-7; TRBD1 aligns across 9 bases. This CDR3 contains 16 residues. Germline V CDR1 and CDR2: SGHRS, YFSETQ. Unmatched junction bases numbered 7, after V lost 1 base and J lost 2 bases.

This clonotype was seen a handful of times. The V and J genes are TRBV11-2 and TRBJ2-7, with D hard to call. The CDR3 extends over 16 amino acids. CDR1 and CDR2 from the germline V gene are SGHAT and FQNNGV. The V end was cut by 1 base, the J end by 2 bases, with 15 bases between. The CDR3 DNA follows: TGTGCCAGCAGCTTAGCCCCGACCGTATTCGCCTACGAGCAGTACTTC. Encoded protein: CASSLAPTVFAYEQYF.

The CDR3 sequence: CASSLGGLRNTEAFF. The CDR3 DNA sequence: TGTGCCAGCAGTTTAGGGGGGCTCCGGAACACTGAAGCTTTCTTT. The chain has TRBV28 and TRBJ1-1, with D possibly TRBD1 on 6 matching bases. Germline-derived CDR1 and CDR2 are MDHEN and SYDVKM. The CDR3 contains 15 residues. Trimming took 2 bases from V and 1 from J, leaving 11 bases between them.

This clonotype was counted a few times. The chain combines TRBV2 with TRBJ1-2; D is unclear. V was pared by 3 bases and J by 2 bases, with 7 bases between. This CDR3 is built from 13 residues. CDR1 is SNHLY, CDR2 FYNNEI, per germline. CDR3 sequence (DNA): TGTGCCAGCAGTGAGCTAGGAAACTATGGCTACACCTTC. This sequence encodes CASSELGNYGYTF.

This chain links TRBV4-3 with TRBJ1-1, with D possibly TRBD1 on 5 matching bases. The ends were cut back, 1 base at V and 4 bases at J, with 13 bases in the middle. Looked up from germline, CDR1 is LGHNA and CDR2 is YSLEER. The CDR3 is 15 amino acids. In DNA form, the CDR3 reads TGCGCCAGCAGCCAAGGAGCCCAGGGTGGCACTGAAGCTTTCTTT. Translation gives CASSQGAQGGTEAFF.

The V gene is TRBV20-1, the J gene TRBJ1-3; D perhaps matches TRBD1 (6 bases). Trimming shortened V by 6 bases and J by 1 base, and 16 bases separated the two germline ends. Germline V lookup: CDR1 DFQATT, CDR2 SNEGSKA (reference sequence). This CDR3 has 15 amino acids. The CDR3 region has the DNA TGCAGTGCAGAAAAGGTGGACAGTTCTGGAAACACCATATATTTT. Translating gives CSAEKVDSSGNTIYF.

At least ten counts were recorded for this clonotype. V usage is TRBV7-2 and J usage is TRBJ1-2, with D perhaps matching TRBD1 (5 bases). The V and J ends lost 5 bases and 0 bases respectively, with 13 bases between them. Germline V gene sequence: CDR1 SGHTA, CDR2 FQGNSA. This CDR3 comprises 15 residues. CDR3 DNA: TGTGCCAGCAGCGTATCCAGGACAACTAACTATGGCTACACCTTC. Its translation: CASSVSRTTNYGYTF. Based on the CDR3 plus reference TRBV7-2 and TRBJ1-2, the full variable domain is GAGVSQSPSNKVTEKGKDVELRCDPISGHTALYWYRQSLGQGLEFLIYFQGNSAPDKSGLPSDRFSAERTGGSVSTLTIQRTQQEDSAVYLCASSVSRTTNYGYTFGSGTRLTVV.

The chain uses TRBV5-6 and TRBJ2-2; D is unresolved. This CDR3 has 15 residues. V was clipped by 4 bases and J by 3 bases, with 13 bases between them. The germline V gene encodes CDR1 SGHDT and CDR2 YYEEEE. The CDR3 here is CASSAVGPYTGELFF. DNA for the CDR3: TGTGCCAGCAGCGCCGTTGGACCTTACACCGGGGAGCTGTTTTTT.

This clonotype was counted ten times or more. V and J are TRBV20-1 and TRBJ2-1; 11 nucleotides line up with TRBD2. Trimming took 5 bases from V and 9 from J; bases not matched to a gene: 9. This CDR3 is built from 14 residues. The germline V gene has CDR1 DFQATT and CDR2 SNEGSKA (reference sequence). CDR3 DNA sequence: TGCAGTGCTGTCACTAGCGGGGGATCGGGTGAGCAGTTCTTC. Protein: CSAVTSGGSGEQFF.

This clonotype was counted at least ten times. The chain combines TRBV28 with TRBJ2-5; 10 bases agree with TRBD1. V lost 9 bases and J lost 1; bases outside the gene matches: 8. CDR3 length equals 15 residues. Germline loops: CDR1 MDHEN, CDR2 SYDVKM. The CDR3 loop is CASRQGAGVQETQYF. The CDR3 DNA follows: TGTGCCAGTAGACAGGGGGCGGGAGTCCAAGAGACCCAGTACTTC. Full variable domain (missing parts from reference TRBV28 and TRBJ2-5): DVKVTQSSRYLVKRTGEKVFLECVQDMDHENMFWYRQDPGLGLRLIYFSYDVKMKEKGDIPEGYSVSREKKERFSLILESASTNQTSMYLCASRQGAGVQETQYFGPGTRLLVL.

The chain is built from TRBV19 and TRBJ2-3; D is ambiguous. The CDR3 has 16 residues. Trimming removed 11 bases at V and 3 bases at J, with 24 bases between. Germline assignment: CDR1 LNHDA and CDR2 SQIVND (reference sequence). The CDR3 spells CASRARARELTDTQYF. CDR3 coding DNA: TGTGCCTCAAGGGCCCGGGCTAGAGAGTTGACAGATACGCAGTATTTT.

This clonotype was counted many times. The CDR3 DNA sequence: TGCAGCGTTGAAGATTCTATTCGGGGGCGAGATACGCAGTATTTT. Translated, it gives CSVEDSIRGRDTQYF. The rearrangement joins TRBV29-1 to TRBJ2-3; D may match TRBD1 or TRBD2 (6 bases each). V shed 0 bases and J shed 5 bases, with 15 bases lying between them. CDR1 is SQVTM, CDR2 ANQGSEA, per germline. The CDR3 runs 15 residues.

This clonotype was detected only a few times. The rearrangement uses TRBV7-3 and TRBJ1-1; D may be TRBD1 (5 bases). The CDR3 extends over 16 amino acids. CDR1 and CDR2 from the germline V gene are SGHTA and FQGTGA. Between the trimmed V and J ends, which lost 1 base and 1 base, there was a span of 13 bases. The CDR3 DNA reads as TGTGCCAGCAGCTTAATGGTCAGGGTGGCGAACACTGAAGCTTTCTTT. Translation gives CASSLMVRVANTEAFF.

This clonotype showed up many times. This chain links TRBV5-6 with TRBJ1-1; 7 nucleotides line up with TRBD1. The CDR3 runs to 14 residues. Trimming cost V 3 bases and J 2 bases; bases outside gene matches: 4. Germline V lookup: CDR1 SGHDT, CDR2 YYEEEE. The CDR3 nucleotides read TGTGCCAGCAGCTCGACAGGGAGAAACACTGAAGCTTTCTTT. Protein sequence: CASSSTGRNTEAFF.

This clonotype was observed a handful of times. The rearrangement links TRBV2 to TRBJ2-5, with 7 bases that match TRBD1. J was trimmed by 9 bases and V by 3 bases; bases with no gene match: 13. CDR1 is SNHLY and CDR2 is FYNNEI in the germline V gene. The CDR3 spans 15 residues. CDR3 sequence reads: CASSDSSKGAGAQYF. The CDR3 nucleotides are TGTGCCAGCAGTGATAGTAGTAAGGGGGCAGGGGCCCAGTACTTC. Full variable domain (remainder filled in from reference TRBV2 and TRBJ2-5): EPEVTQTPSHQVTQMGQEVILRCVPISNHLYFYWYRQILGQKVEFLVSFYNNEISEKSEIFDDQFSVERPDGSNFTLKIRSTKLEDSAMYFCASSDSSKGAGAQYFGPGTRLLVL.